The rows below give T cell receptor beta chains drawn from one sample of a study of T cell repertoires in cytomegalovirus infection. TCRdb processed the reads anew with MiXCR; each CDR3 protein has one entry. The profile shows about 110,000 distinct CDR3 sequences, about 30% of them singletons. No antigen has been assigned to these receptors. This material consisted of CD8+ T cells from cultured PBMCs, taken from culture after CMV antigen stimulation. These receptors all come from a human donor in good health (CMV status not recorded). Some clones in this sample may be carry-over from other donors' samples. Each CDR3 is given with its conserved first and last residue. D genes are given only for firm matches. Size tells how often a clone was seen (once, few, many) or the class of an expanded clone, and some rows leave it out.

V gene	clone size	J gene	D gene	CDR3 DNA	CDR3 protein
TRBV27	NA	TRBJ1-4	NA	TGTGCCAGCAGCTACGTCAAGGGGGAAAAACTGTTTTTT	CASSYVKGEKLFF
TRBV19	NA	TRBJ2-3	TRBD2	TGTGCCAGTAGTATAACCGGGACTAGCGACAGAGATACGCAGTATTTT	CASSITGTSDRDTQYF
TRBV27	NA	TRBJ1-1	NA	TGTGCCAGCACAATGACAACGGGCACTGAAGCTTTCTTT	CASTMTTGTEAFF
TRBV7-2	many	TRBJ2-1	NA	TGTGCCAGCAGCCCGGATGGAGTAGCTGCCTACAATGAGCAGTTCTTC	CASSPDGVAAYNEQFF
TRBV6-5	NA	TRBJ2-5	TRBD2	TGTGCCAGCAGTTACACCCCGGGTGGTAGCGGGCTAAGCCAAGAGACCCAGTACTTC	CASSYTPGGSGLSQETQYF
TRBV28	NA	TRBJ1-2	NA	TGTGCCAGCACCCTAACCGGGACACCGGCCTTATGGTACACCTTC	CASTLTGTPALWYTF
TRBV9	NA	TRBJ1-1	NA	TGTGCCAGCAGCGTAGAGGGCAGTACCACTGAAGCTTTCTTT	CASSVEGSTTEAFF
TRBV7-9	few	TRBJ2-7	NA	TGTGCCAGCAGCTTATCAGGGATCTCCTACGAGCAGTACTTC	CASSLSGISYEQYF
TRBV10-3	NA	TRBJ2-3	TRBD2	TGTGCCATCAGTGAGGGAAGAGCGGGGGTGCGTCCGCAGTATTTT	CAISEGRAGVRPQYF
TRBV12-3/TRBV12-4	NA	TRBJ1-3	NA	TGTGCCAGCAGTGCTGCAATGGCCTCTGGAAACACCATATATTTT	CASSAAMASGNTIYF
TRBV6-6	NA	TRBJ2-1	TRBD2	TGTGCCAGCAGTTCTCTGGGGGGAGCGGGATACAATGAGCAGTTCTTC	CASSSLGGAGYNEQFF
TRBV4-1	NA	TRBJ1-2	NA	TGCGCCAGCAGCCAAGATTGGGGTACGTTGGCGGAAATACAGAATGGCTACACCTTC	CASSQDWGTLAEIQNGYTF
TRBV6-2/TRBV6-3	NA	TRBJ2-1	NA	TGTGCCAGCAATACCTACAATGAGCAGTTCTTC	CASNTYNEQFF
TRBV20-1	NA	TRBJ2-3	NA	TGCAGTGCTAGAGATAGAAACAGGGACACAGATACGCAGTATTTT	CSARDRNRDTDTQYF
TRBV4-3	NA	TRBJ1-3	NA	TGCGCCAGCAGCCAAGATAGGAATCTGGGAGGAAACACCATATATTTT	CASSQDRNLGGNTIYF